This T cell receptor beta chain was sequenced during a study of technical replicates of blood from several donors. Sequencing used immunoSEQ multiplex PCR; TCRdb keeps in-frame clones, though not all of them. The sample contains around 80,000 clones, about 93% of which appear only once. This TCR was recovered from a human donor in good health. Sample: T cells isolated from PBMCs.

For the CDR3, the DNA is TGTGCCAGCAGCGCGGCTAGTAACACTGAAGCTTTCTTT. This codes for CASSAASNTEAFF. The chain carries TRBV7-3 and TRBJ1-1; D gene uncertain. The CDR3 is 13 residues long. CDR1 is SGHTA, CDR2 FQGTGA, per germline. V lost 5 bases, J lost 2 bases, and 9 bases lay in between.